These 9 T cell receptor beta chains came from one sample sequenced in a study of blood T cell repertoires in COVID-19. The protocol was immunoSEQ multiplex PCR, while the TCRdb copy is restricted to in-frame clones and leaves out a portion. The table has about 14,000 clones, 75% to 90% seen once. The sample taken for sequencing was peripheral blood. Source of these receptors: an elderly man with acute or convalescent COVID-19.

The chain carries TRBV30 and TRBJ2-7; 10 positions agree with TRBD2. This CDR3 spans 14 amino acids. Per germline, CDR1 GTSNPN and CDR2 SVGIG (reference sequence). Trimming at V came to 3 bases and at J to 3 bases, leaving 5 bases not matched to a gene. Here the CDR3 DNA reads TGTGCCTGGAGGGGGACTAGCGAAAGCTACGAGCAGTACTTC. It is translated as CAWRGTSESYEQYF.

The sample holds a few counts of this clone. The rearrangement joins TRBV19 to TRBJ2-7, with 9 bases identical to TRBD2. The V and J ends lost 10 bases and 2 bases, in that order; junction bases with no gene match: 9. The CDR3 sequence is 14 residues long. CDR1 is LNHDA and CDR2 is SQIVND in the germline V gene (reference sequence). CDR3 in DNA: TGTGCCACCCGAGGGGGCGGGAGGGCCTACGAGCAGTACTTC. Its protein is CATRGGGRAYEQYF.

The gene calls are TRBV18 and TRBJ2-7, with D perhaps TRBD1 (6 bases). The V gene lost 5 bases and the J gene lost 5 bases, with 10 bases spanning the gap. Per the germline V gene, CDR1 is KGHSH and CDR2 is LQKENI. CDR3 size: 12 residues. CDR3 in amino acids: CASSATGNEQYF. The CDR3, as DNA: TGTGCCAGCTCAGCAACAGGGAACGAGCAGTACTTC.

The chain couples TRBV18 to TRBJ2-2; 9 bases line up with TRBD1. V gave up 6 bases and J gave up 3 bases; unmatched junction bases: 5. Germline CDR1 and CDR2: KGHSH and LQKENI. The CDR3 is 15 residues long. The CDR3 sequence is CASSPGQGHTGELFF. In nucleotides, the CDR3 is TGTGCCAGCTCTCCGGGACAGGGACACACCGGGGAGCTGTTTTTT.

The chain joins TRBV3-1 (or the pseudogene TRBV3-2) to TRBJ2-6; the D gene is possibly TRBD2 (6 bases). Germline CDR1 reads LGHDT; CDR2 reads YNNKEL (reference sequence). The length of the CDR3 is 20 residues. Trimming removed 4 bases at V and 0 bases at J, with 22 bases between. The chain's CDR3 is CASSPNPGGLMNSGANVLTF. CDR3 coding DNA: TGTGCCAGCAGCCCAAACCCCGGGGGACTTATGAACTCTGGGGCCAACGTCCTGACTTTC.

The chain couples TRBV29-1 to TRBJ2-5; D is unresolved. The CDR3 is 13 residues long. Trimming removed 1 base at V and 2 bases at J, with 8 bases between. CDR1 and CDR2 from the germline V gene are SQVTM and ANQGSEA. The CDR3 loop reads CSVEVRLQETQYF. The DNA for the CDR3 is TGCAGCGTTGAAGTGCGGCTGCAAGAGACCCAGTACTTC.

This chain uses TRBV6-5 with TRBJ2-2, with TRBD1 matching over 9 bases. V trimming: 5 bases; J trimming: 7 bases; junction bases outside the gene matches: 5. Germline lookup yields CDR1 MNHEY and CDR2 SVGAGI. This CDR3 has 14 amino acids. In DNA form, the CDR3 reads TGTGCCAGCAGTCAACAGGGGGCCGGCGGGGAGCTGTTTTTT. Translation: CASSQQGAGGELFF.

V and J are TRBV24-1 and TRBJ2-1, with a weak D call TRBD1 (7 bases). Germline CDR1 and CDR2: KGHDR and SFDVKD. CDR3 size: 16 residues. V shed 2 bases and J shed 4 bases, with 14 bases lying between them. Here the CDR3 reads CATSDSGRGVYNEQFF. CDR3 bases: TGTGCCACCAGTGATTCGGGCAGGGGGGTATACAATGAGCAGTTCTTC.

This rearrangement joins TRBV11-2 to TRBJ2-1, with 9 bases aligning to TRBD2. Per germline, CDR1 SGHAT and CDR2 FQNNGV. V shed 8 bases, J shed 4 bases, and the junction held 9 bases outside the gene matches. The CDR3 has 15 residues. This CDR3 reads CASLNRAGGYNEQFF. Written as DNA, the CDR3 is TGTGCCAGCCTGAACCGAGCGGGGGGATACAATGAGCAGTTCTTC.